The sequence of this T cell receptor beta chain was determined in a study of shared clonotypes between healthy human individuals. In its sample, this clone was seen a few times. Here immunoSEQ multiplex PCR was the method, and the copy in TCRdb shows in-frame clones only, minus some. The sample carries fewer than 550,000 clones, almost 80% recorded once. This CDR3 region has 16 residues. CDR1 is MNHNS and CDR2 is SASEGT in the germline V gene. The germline V and J ends were trimmed by 1 base and 1 base, with 13 bases remaining between them. This receptor was identified in a woman between 35 and 50 years old in good health. Some clones in this sample may be carry-over from other donors' samples. The V gene is TRBV6-1, the J gene TRBJ1-1; D not certain. Sequencing input: PBMCs. CDR3 nucleotides: TGTGCCAGCAGTGAAGAAGGTGGTAGGAGGAACACTGAAGCTTTCTTT. Translation: CASSEEGGRRNTEAFF.